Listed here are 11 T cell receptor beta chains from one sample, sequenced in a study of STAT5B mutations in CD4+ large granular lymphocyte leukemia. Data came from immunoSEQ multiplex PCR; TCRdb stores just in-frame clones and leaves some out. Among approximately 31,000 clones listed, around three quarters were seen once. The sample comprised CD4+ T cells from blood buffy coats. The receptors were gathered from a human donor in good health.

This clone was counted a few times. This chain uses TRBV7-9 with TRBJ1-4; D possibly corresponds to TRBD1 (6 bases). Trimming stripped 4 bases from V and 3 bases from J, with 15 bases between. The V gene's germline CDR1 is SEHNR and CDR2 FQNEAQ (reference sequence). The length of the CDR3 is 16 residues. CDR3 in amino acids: CASSSIGQTSNEKLFF. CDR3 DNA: TGTGCCAGCAGCTCTATCGGACAGACTTCTAATGAAAAACTGTTTTTT.

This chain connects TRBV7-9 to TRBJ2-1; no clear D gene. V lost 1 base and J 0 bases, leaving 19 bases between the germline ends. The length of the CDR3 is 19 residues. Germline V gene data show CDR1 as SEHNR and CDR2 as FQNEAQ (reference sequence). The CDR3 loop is CASSLDGGPRLSSYNEQFF. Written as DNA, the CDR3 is TGTGCCAGCAGCTTAGACGGTGGACCCAGACTTAGCTCCTACAATGAGCAGTTCTTC. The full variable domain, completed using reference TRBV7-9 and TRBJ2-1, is DTGVSQNPRHKITKRGQNVTFRCDPISEHNRLYWYRQTLGQGPEFLTYFQNEAQLEKSRLLSDRFSAERPKGSFSTLEIQRTEQGDSAMYLCASSLDGGPRLSSYNEQFFGPGTRLTVL.

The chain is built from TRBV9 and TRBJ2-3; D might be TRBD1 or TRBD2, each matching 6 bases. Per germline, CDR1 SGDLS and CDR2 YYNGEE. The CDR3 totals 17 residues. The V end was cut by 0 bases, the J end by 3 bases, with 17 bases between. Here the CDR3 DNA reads TGTGCCAGCAGCGTAGCTCAAGGGGGGATAGTAACAGATACGCAGTATTTT. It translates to CASSVAQGGIVTDTQYF.

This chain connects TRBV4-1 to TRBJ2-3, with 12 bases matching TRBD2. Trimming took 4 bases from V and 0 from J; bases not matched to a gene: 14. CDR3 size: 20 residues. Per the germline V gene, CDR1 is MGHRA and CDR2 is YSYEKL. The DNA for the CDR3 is TGCGCCAGCAGCCCCTGGGCCCCGACTAGCGGGAGCTCTAGCACAGATACGCAGTATTTT. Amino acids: CASSPWAPTSGSSSTDTQYF.

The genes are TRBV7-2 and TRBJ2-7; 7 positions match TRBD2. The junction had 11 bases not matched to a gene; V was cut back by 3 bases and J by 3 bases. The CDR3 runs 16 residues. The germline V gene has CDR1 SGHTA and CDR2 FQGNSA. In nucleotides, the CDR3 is TGTGCCAGCAGCTTTCTGAGCGGGACTCCCCTCTACGAGCAGTACTTC. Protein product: CASSFLSGTPLYEQYF.

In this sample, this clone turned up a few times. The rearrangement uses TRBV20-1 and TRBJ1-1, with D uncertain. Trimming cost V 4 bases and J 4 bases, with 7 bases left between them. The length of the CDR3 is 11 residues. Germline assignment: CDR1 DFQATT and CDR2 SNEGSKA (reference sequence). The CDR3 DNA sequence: TGCAGTGCTAAGGTTTTCACTGAAGCTTTCTTT. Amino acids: CSAKVFTEAFF.

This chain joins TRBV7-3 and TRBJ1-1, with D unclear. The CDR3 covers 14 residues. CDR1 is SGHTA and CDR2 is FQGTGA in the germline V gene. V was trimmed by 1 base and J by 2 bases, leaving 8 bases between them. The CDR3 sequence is CASSLIHKNTEAFF. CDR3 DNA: TGTGCCAGCAGCTTAATACACAAAAACACTGAAGCTTTCTTT.

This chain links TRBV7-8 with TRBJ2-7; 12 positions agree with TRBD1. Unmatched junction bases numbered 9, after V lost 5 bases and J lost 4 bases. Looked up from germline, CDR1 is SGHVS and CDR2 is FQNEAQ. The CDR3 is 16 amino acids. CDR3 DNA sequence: TGTGCCAGCAGCCCCCCTCCGGGACAGGGGGCTTACGAGCAGTACTTC. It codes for CASSPPPGQGAYEQYF. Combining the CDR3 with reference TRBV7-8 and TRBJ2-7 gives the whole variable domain GAGVSQSPRYKVAKRGQDVALRCDPISGHVSLFWYQQALGQGPEFLTYFQNEAQLDKSGLPSDRFFAERPEGSVSTLKIQRTQQEDSAVYLCASSPPPGQGAYEQYFGPGTRLTVT.

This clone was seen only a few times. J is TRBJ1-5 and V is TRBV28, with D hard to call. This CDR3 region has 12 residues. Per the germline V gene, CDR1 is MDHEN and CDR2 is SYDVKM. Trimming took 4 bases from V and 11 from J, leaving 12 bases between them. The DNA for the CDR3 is TGTGCCAGCAGTTATATATCGGCGGCCCAGCATTTT. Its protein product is CASSYISAAQHF.

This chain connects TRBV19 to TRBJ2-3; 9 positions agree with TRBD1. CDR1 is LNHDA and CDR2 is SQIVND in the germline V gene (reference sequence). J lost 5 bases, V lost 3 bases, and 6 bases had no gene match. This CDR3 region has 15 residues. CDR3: CASSMGQGELDTQYF. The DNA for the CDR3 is TGTGCCAGTAGTATGGGACAGGGCGAATTAGATACGCAGTATTTT.

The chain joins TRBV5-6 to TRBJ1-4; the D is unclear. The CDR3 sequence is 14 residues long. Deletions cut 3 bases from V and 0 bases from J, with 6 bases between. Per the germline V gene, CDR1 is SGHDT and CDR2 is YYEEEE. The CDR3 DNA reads TGTGCCAGCAGCTCCAGACCAACTAATGAAAAACTGTTTTTT. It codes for CASSSRPTNEKLFF.